What follows are 18 T cell receptor beta chains derived from one specimen sequenced in a study of tumor-infiltrating lymphocytes in primary liver carcinoma. Total RNA amounting to approximately 460 ng was the source from which TCR beta cDNA was made with a constant-region primer. Researchers made the TCR beta libraries by running three nested multiplex PCR rounds with slightly modified ARM-PCR. The two initial PCR rounds, about 9 cycles each, used TRBV1-TRBV30 forward and C-beta reverse primers. TCRdb re-analysed the multiplex PCR reads in MiXCR, keeping a single row per CDR3 protein. The sample shows more than 95,000 distinct CDR3 sequences, 50% to 80% of them seen only once. Co-extracting RNA and DNA was done with about 17-31 mg of unsorted bulk tissue as input. Sequenced input: liver tumor tissue from sampling region 3. Subset described: tumor region T3, left-lateral pole. All receptors come from an older woman with primary liver carcinoma and hepatitis B virus infection.

Turning to this clonotype: A read error is possible here, since a much larger clone lies one base away. CDR3 in DNA: TGTGCCAGCAGCCAAGTATTCGGACTAGCGGGAGACGATGAGCAGTTCTTC. Protein product: CASSQVFGLAGDDEQFF. The rearrangement joins TRBV14 to TRBJ2-1, with 13 bases aligning to TRBD2. This CDR3 has 17 residues. The V gene's germline CDR1 is SGHDN and CDR2 FVKESK. J was trimmed by 8 bases and V by 1 base; bases with no gene match: 8.

The chain uses TRBV11-3 and TRBJ2-5; possible D gene TRBD2, 5 bases. V dropped 5 bases and J dropped 4 bases, with 17 bases sitting between them. CDR1 and CDR2 from the germline V gene are SGHNT and YENEEA. CDR3 size: 15 residues. CDR3 sequence (DNA): TGTGCCAGCAGCGTACGTCTGAGGGCGGGAGAGACCCAGTACTTC. It codes for CASSVRLRAGETQYF.

The table lists this clonotype with a few counts. A much larger clone differs by one base, so this may be a read error. V and J are TRBV29-1 and TRBJ1-2, with D maybe TRBD1 (5 bases). The V gene lost 5 bases and the J gene lost 1 base, with 11 bases spanning the gap. Germline CDR1 and CDR2: SQVTM and ANQGSEA. The CDR3 contains 13 residues. The CDR3 is CSVTEGLNYGYTF. DNA of the CDR3: TGCAGCGTTACTGAGGGGCTTAACTATGGCTACACCTTC.

This chain uses TRBV29-1 with TRBJ1-4; 7 bases agree with TRBD1. The CDR3 extends over 13 amino acids. V was pared by 4 bases and J by 4 bases, with 3 bases of the junction left unmatched. Germline CDR1 SQVTM, CDR2 ANQGSEA. The CDR3 loop is CSVGNRGNEKLFF. CDR3 DNA: TGCAGCGTTGGGAACAGGGGTAATGAAAAACTGTTTTTT.

This clonotype was seen ten or more times. J is TRBJ1-5 and V is TRBV30; D unresolved. The CDR3 has 13 amino acids. The V gene lost 2 bases and the J gene lost 0 bases, with 5 bases spanning the gap. CDR1 GTSNPN and CDR2 SVGIG come from the germline V gene (reference sequence). Written as DNA, the CDR3 is TGTGCCTGGAGTCAGAGTAGCAATCAGCCCCAGCATTTT. It encodes CAWSQSSNQPQHF.

The chain employs TRBV28 and TRBJ2-3, with D hard to call. The DNA end is a closer match to TRBJ1-5, so the J assignment may be wrong. This CDR3 contains 12 residues. Germline V gene sequence: CDR1 MDHEN, CDR2 SYDVKM. The CDR3: CASSPMSDTQHF. CDR3 nucleotides: TGTGCCAGCAGTCCCATGAGTGATACGCAGCATTTT.

This clonotype counts as medium-sized (0.01 to 0.1%). The chain couples TRBV11-3 to TRBJ2-3; D is possibly TRBD1 or TRBD2 (5 bases each). V shed 3 bases and J shed 6 bases, with 7 bases lying between them. Germline V gives CDR1 SGHNT, CDR2 YENEEA. This CDR3 has 12 residues. This CDR3 is CASSFRDDTQYF. In DNA form, the CDR3 reads TGTGCCAGCAGCTTCCGGGACGATACGCAGTATTTT.

This clonotype was observed a few times. This may stem from a read error, because a much larger clone lies one nucleotide away. This rearrangement joins TRBV12-3 or TRBV12-4 to TRBJ2-1; 7 bases map to TRBD1. This CDR3 comprises 13 residues. The CDR3 nucleotides are TGTGCCAGCAGTTTAGCGAGTGACAGGGAGCAGATCTTC. It specifies CASSLASDREQIF.

To note about this clonotype: This may stem from a read error, because a much larger clone lies one nucleotide away. The chain combines TRBV5-1 with TRBJ1-1, with D tentatively TRBD1 (5 bases). From germline, CDR1 is SGHRS and CDR2 YFSETQ. This CDR3 is built from 13 residues. The CDR3 nucleotides are TGCACCAGCAAGGACCAACAGGAAACTGAAGCTTTCTTT. Translating it yields CTSKDQQETEAFF.

To note about this clonotype: The junction shows a germline mismatch at one end, possibly a read error. The chain recombines TRBV11-2 with TRBJ2-7, with 12 bases fitting TRBD1. Germline V gene data show CDR1 as SGHAT and CDR2 as FQNNGV. CDR3 length: 16 amino acids. In nucleotides, the CDR3 is TGTGCCTGCAGCTTTGGGACAGGGGGCGGATTCGATGAGCAGTACTTC. It translates to CACSFGTGGGFDEQYF.

This rearrangement joins TRBV29-1 to TRBJ1-2; D gene uncertain. The CDR3 extends over 12 amino acids. Germline-derived CDR1 and CDR2 are SQVTM and ANQGSEA. V lost 6 bases and J lost 12, with 20 bases in between. The CDR3 loop reads CSVCGRYYSHTF. The CDR3 DNA reads as TGCAGCGTATGTGGGAGATACTATAGCCACACCTTC.

The table lists this clonotype with a few counts. The chain recombines TRBV28 with TRBJ2-3; D may be TRBD2 (6 bases). Trimming cost V 2 bases and J 4 bases, with 13 bases left between them. Germline V gene lookup returns CDR1 MDHEN and CDR2 SYDVKM. CDR3 size: 15 residues. This CDR3 reads CASSLPGSRADTQYF. The CDR3 DNA reads as TGTGCCAGCAGTTTACCCGGGAGCCGTGCAGATACGCAGTATTTT.

The chain recombines TRBV6-1 with TRBJ2-5, with TRBD2 identical over 8 bases. V trimming: 9 bases; J trimming: 7 bases; junction bases outside the gene matches: 19. The CDR3 has 16 amino acids. Germline CDR1 is MNHNS and CDR2 is SASEGT. CDR3: CASNPGLVGARGTQYF. The CDR3 DNA reads TGTGCCAGTAACCCGGGACTAGTGGGAGCACGAGGGACCCAGTACTTC.

The genes are TRBV11-2 and TRBJ2-7; a weak D match, TRBD1 (6 bases). The CDR3 spans 14 residues. CDR1 SGHAT and CDR2 FQNNGV come from the germline V gene. Trimming cost V 5 bases and J 2 bases, with 13 bases left between them. Here the CDR3 DNA reads TGTGCCAGCAGCCAGGAGACAGGTCCCTACGAGCAGTACTTC. Encoded protein: CASSQETGPYEQYF. Full variable domain (outside the CDR3, taken from reference TRBV11-2 and TRBJ2-7): EAGVAQSPRYKIIEKRQSVAFWCNPISGHATLYWYQQILGQGPKLLIQFQNNGVVDDSQLPKDRFSAERLKGVDSTLKIQPAKLEDSAVYLCASSQETGPYEQYFGPGTRLTVT.

About this clonotype: The junction does not match germline at one end; this may be a read error. The chain is built from TRBV11-2 and TRBJ1-1; the D gene is possibly TRBD1 (5 bases). Germline-derived CDR1 and CDR2 are SGHAT and FQNNGV. CDR3 size: 19 residues. In DNA form, the CDR3 reads TGTGCCAGCAGCTCCTTAATTCGGATGGGGGGGGTCATGAACACTGAAGCCTTCTTT. It specifies CASSSLIRMGGVMNTEAFF.

Details on this clonotype: One end of the junction is discordant with germline, which a read error may explain. The chain employs TRBV5-4 and TRBJ1-2; D ambiguous. CDR1 is SGHNT, CDR2 YYREEE, per germline (reference sequence). The CDR3 consists of 14 residues. CDR3 loop: CASSLDQESYGYTF. CDR3 nucleotide sequence: TGTGCCAGCAGTTTGGATCAGGAGTCCTATGGCTACACCTTC.

A note on this clonotype: A junction end diverges from the germline sequence, so it may reflect a read error. The gene calls are TRBV5-1 and TRBJ2-2; TRBD1 aligns across 8 bases. This CDR3 has 18 residues. Germline V CDR1 and CDR2: SGHRS, YFSETQ. In DNA form, the CDR3 reads TGTGCCAGCAGCTCAATTGGACAGGGAAGAGGGAAAGCCGGGGAGCCGTTTTTT. It codes for CASSSIGQGRGKAGEPFF.

As regards this clonotype: A clone one base away is much larger, so this may be a read error. The rearrangement joins TRBV12-3 or TRBV12-4 to TRBJ1-4, with D unclear. The CDR3 consists of 11 residues. With 4 bases removed from V and 5 bases from J, the gap between germline ends came to 2 bases. CDR3 protein: CASSSNEKLFF. In DNA form, the CDR3 reads TGTGCCAGCAGTTCAAATGAAAAACTGTTTTTT.